Shown below are 9 T cell receptor beta chains from a single sample sequenced in a study of tissue T cells after allogeneic stem cell transplantation. Using immunoSEQ multiplex PCR, the repertoire was profiled, and TCRdb retains in-frame clones only, with some absent. The data contain around 28,000 clones, roughly 85% of them singletons. This material consisted of blood, taken before transplantation. Every receptor here comes from a woman between 18 and 50 years old who later had graft-versus-host disease after an allogeneic stem cell transplant.

V gene TRBV5-5 combines with J gene TRBJ2-1, with D possibly being TRBD1 (6 bases). The V gene's germline CDR1 is SGHKS and CDR2 YYEKEE (reference sequence). This CDR3 is 12 amino acids long. Trimming removed 4 bases at V and 8 bases at J, with 10 bases between. The CDR3 bases are TGTGCCAGCAGCAATGACAGGCATGAGCAGTTCTTC. The encoded protein is CASSNDRHEQFF.

The V call is TRBV5-1, the J call TRBJ1-4; no definite D call. This CDR3 is built from 14 residues. V was pared by 5 bases and J by 4 bases, with 12 bases between. Germline lookup yields CDR1 SGHRS and CDR2 YFSETQ. CDR3 loop: CASRLLGRNEKLFF. The CDR3 region has the DNA TGCGCCAGCAGGCTCCTTGGGCGTAATGAAAAACTGTTTTTT.

The rearrangement links TRBV27 to TRBJ1-5; D is possibly TRBD1 (5 bases). Looked up from germline, CDR1 is MNHEY and CDR2 is SMNVEV (reference sequence). Trimming shortened V by 2 bases and J by 0 bases, and 8 bases separated the two germline ends. The CDR3 totals 15 residues. This CDR3 reads CASSLEGTSNQPQHF. CDR3 DNA sequence: TGTGCCAGCAGTTTAGAGGGGACTAGCAATCAGCCCCAGCATTTT.

Here the CDR3 DNA reads TGCAGCGTTGTTGGGGCTAAGAGCTCCTACGAGCAGTACTTC. Translating it yields CSVVGAKSSYEQYF. V is TRBV29-1 and J is TRBJ2-7; D is perhaps TRBD1 (5 bases). Trimming removed 4 bases at V and 0 bases at J, with 13 bases between. Germline loops: CDR1 SQVTM, CDR2 ANQGSEA. There are 14 residues in the CDR3.

The chain is built from TRBV6-4 and TRBJ2-2, with no clear D. The V and J ends lost 2 bases and 3 bases respectively, with 4 bases between them. The CDR3 totals 13 residues. Germline CDR1 is MRHNA and CDR2 is SNTAGT. The chain's CDR3 is CASSDGHTGELFF. CDR3 DNA: TGTGCCAGCAGTGACGGACACACCGGGGAGCTGTTTTTT.

The rearrangement links TRBV12-3 or TRBV12-4 to TRBJ2-7; D is possibly TRBD1 (6 bases). Between the trimmed V and J ends, which lost 6 bases and 6 bases, there was a span of 15 bases. The CDR3 is made up of 13 amino acids. This CDR3 reads CASSPTGRGEQYF. In DNA, the CDR3 is TGTGCCAGCAGCCCGACAGGCCGAGGCGAGCAGTACTTC.

The chain uses TRBV4-1 and TRBJ1-1, with D perhaps matching TRBD1 (5 bases). Trimming took off 2 bases at V and 3 bases at J, with 10 bases between the two ends. The CDR3 is 14 residues long. The germline CDR1 and CDR2 sequences are MGHRA and YSYEKL. The CDR3 sequence is CASSQRGGDTEAFF. The DNA for the CDR3 is TGCGCCAGCAGCCAAAGGGGTGGAGACACTGAAGCTTTCTTT.

The V gene is TRBV15, the J gene TRBJ1-4; D is ambiguous. The length of the CDR3 is 13 residues. Trimming left V 9 bases short and J 6 bases short, with 14 bases between. From germline, CDR1 is LNHNV and CDR2 YYDKDF (reference sequence). The CDR3 loop reads CATRGFMDEKLFF. CDR3 in DNA: TGTGCCACTAGAGGCTTTATGGATGAAAAACTGTTTTTT.

The V call is TRBV5-1, the J call TRBJ1-2; tentative D call: TRBD1 (6 bases). CDR3 length: 13 residues. Germline CDR1 and CDR2: SGHRS and YFSETQ. V dropped 4 bases and J dropped 4 bases, with 11 bases sitting between them. CDR3 DNA: TGCGCCAGCAGCCCCACAGGGACCTATGGCTACACCTTC. As protein: CASSPTGTYGYTF.